This TCR beta chain was sequenced for a study of OX40 agonist ivuxolimab in advanced cancers. Study background: Treatment received earlier with anti-PD-1, anti-PD-L1 or anti-CTLA-4 agents was allowed, and roughly 40% had some. Three patients got partial responses; one had hepatocellular carcinoma and two had cutaneous melanoma.

Regarding this clone: What it binds is not known.

The table came from immunoSEQ multiplex PCR; TCRdb's copy has only in-frame clones and leaves some out. The sample has some 70,000 clones, 80% seen once; the top ten hold 8.2%. Whole-study findings and limits: On average, a greater number of expanded clones characterised CD8+ T cells relative to CD4+.

Autoimmune disease history or systemic immunosuppression barred patients. The sequence came from an adult with an advanced solid tumor such as melanoma, head and neck, liver or kidney cancer. The sample here was CD4+ or CD8+ T cells sorted from blood, taken in a trial of the OX40 agonist ivuxolimab.

The CDR3 region is CASGRDINSGANVLTF. Written as DNA, the CDR3 is TGTGCCAGCGGCCGGGACATAAACTCTGGGGCCAACGTCCTGACTTTC. This chain uses TRBV2 with TRBJ2-6, with D possibly TRBD1 on 6 matching bases. Germline CDR1 reads SNHLY; CDR2 reads FYNNEI. This CDR3 is built from 16 residues. Between the trimmed V and J ends, which lost 8 bases and 0 bases, there was a span of 14 bases.